The 27 T cell receptor beta chains given below trace back to one sample, sequenced in a study of regulatory T cells in long-lasting Graves disease. Building the TCR beta libraries relied on iRepertoire HTBI primers, and CDR3 regions underwent Arm-PCR. TCRdb reanalysed the multiplex PCR reads using MiXCR and keeps one entry per CDR3 protein. The sample shows roughly 500,000 distinct CDR3 sequences, about 20% of them seen only once. Described time point: persistent/refractory GD, antithyroid drugs over 5 years with positive TRAb. PBMC RNA served as the TCR library source. The starting material was peripheral blood mononuclear cells (PBMCs), obtained when the disease was refractory, from a patient treated with antithyroid drugs. All receptors derive from a female donor with Graves disease.

The rearrangement joins TRBV6-5 to TRBJ2-5; D is possibly TRBD1 or TRBD2 (5 bases each). The germline V gene encodes CDR1 MNHEY and CDR2 SVGAGI. CDR3 length: 12 amino acids. V lost 2 bases to trimming and J lost 6 bases, with 7 bases between them. CDR3 bases: TGTGCCAGCAGTTACAGGGGACAGACCCAGTACTTC. Its protein is CASSYRGQTQYF.

The chain combines TRBV9 with TRBJ1-1; D remains ambiguous. This CDR3 comprises 13 residues. Germline V gene data show CDR1 as SGDLS and CDR2 as YYNGEE. V was cut by 5 bases and J by 5 bases, with 13 bases left in between. The CDR3 sequence: CASSEYRGTEAFF. The DNA of the CDR3 is TGTGCCAGCAGTGAATACCGGGGTACTGAAGCTTTCTTT.

The table lists this clonotype with many counts. The chain employs TRBV28 and TRBJ1-5; weak D call: TRBD1 (5 bases). The length of the CDR3 is 16 residues. Trimming left V 7 bases short and J 2 bases short, with 18 bases between. The germline V gene has CDR1 MDHEN and CDR2 SYDVKM. The CDR3 DNA is TGTGCCAGCAAGGTGCTGGGGAGGGGAGGCAATCAGCCCCAGCATTTT. It yields the protein CASKVLGRGGNQPQHF.

The V call is TRBV5-1, the J call TRBJ2-2; 12 positions match TRBD2. The germline V gene encodes CDR1 SGHRS and CDR2 YFSETQ. Losses at the gene ends were 6 bases for V and 3 bases for J; bases not matched to a gene: 6. This CDR3 contains 16 residues. The CDR3 loop is CASTSTSGGYTGELFF. In DNA, the CDR3 is TGCGCCAGCACCTCGACTAGCGGGGGATACACCGGGGAGCTGTTTTTT.

This clonotype was seen many times. The rearrangement uses TRBV28 and TRBJ1-4; D remains unclear. This CDR3 is built from 16 residues. Trimming took 2 bases from V and 7 from J, leaving 17 bases between them. Germline CDR1 is MDHEN and CDR2 is SYDVKM. CDR3 coding DNA: TGTGCCAGCAGTTTAGCGGGTTTGACACTGAGTGAAAAACTGTTTTTT. Translation: CASSLAGLTLSEKLFF.

CDR3 residues: CASNQIREQYF. CDR3 DNA sequence: TGTGCCAGCAACCAGATAAGGGAGCAGTACTTC. This sequence joins TRBV2 and TRBJ2-7; the D is unclear. The germline V gene encodes CDR1 SNHLY and CDR2 FYNNEI. V was trimmed by 7 bases and J by 7 bases, leaving 11 bases between them. The CDR3 is 11 amino acids.

Notes on this clonotype: At one boundary the junction diverges from the germline segment, which might be a read error. The rearrangement uses TRBV6-1 and TRBJ2-4; 8 bases map to TRBD1. Germline CDR1 reads MNHNS; CDR2 reads SASEGT. This CDR3 region has 13 residues. The CDR3 DNA reads TGTGCCAGCAGTGAAGGCAACGGACAGGGTCTAAACTTC. It translates to CASSEGNGQGLNF.

This rearrangement joins TRBV7-9 to TRBJ2-7, with D possibly being TRBD1 (5 bases). Germline V CDR1 and CDR2: SEHNR, FQNEAQ (reference sequence). Deletions cut 1 base from V and 5 bases from J, with 24 bases between. CDR3 size: 18 residues. The CDR3 here is CASSLVSGIAIRRDEQYF. DNA for the CDR3: TGTGCCAGCAGCTTAGTGTCAGGGATTGCAATCCGCCGGGACGAGCAGTACTTC. The complete variable domain, with remaining parts taken from reference TRBV7-9 and TRBJ2-7, reads DTGVSQNPRHKITKRGQNVTFRCDPISEHNRLYWYRQTLGQGPEFLTYFQNEAQLEKSRLLSDRFSAERPKGSFSTLEIQRTEQGDSAMYLCASSLVSGIAIRRDEQYFGPGTRLTVT.

The chain carries TRBV30 and TRBJ1-5; the D gene is possibly TRBD1 (5 bases). The CDR3 has 14 amino acids. Germline V gene data show CDR1 as GTSNPN and CDR2 as SVGIG (reference sequence). Between the trimmed V and J ends, which lost 1 base and 6 bases, there was a span of 13 bases. The CDR3 loop is CAWSAGGDGQPQHF. Here the CDR3 DNA reads TGTGCCTGGAGTGCGGGAGGGGATGGTCAGCCCCAGCATTTT.

CDR3 bases: TGTGCCAGCAGTTATCGCAGGGGTGAGACTGAAGCTTTCTTT. Protein product: CASSYRRGETEAFF. This rearrangement joins TRBV6-5 to TRBJ1-1; weak D call: TRBD1 (6 bases). The germline V and J ends were trimmed by 3 bases and 5 bases, with 13 bases remaining between them. From germline, CDR1 is MNHEY and CDR2 SVGAGI. CDR3 length: 14 amino acids.

V usage is TRBV3-1 and J usage is TRBJ1-2; a weak D match, TRBD1 (5 bases). The CDR3 totals 13 residues. V was trimmed by 3 bases and J by 5 bases, leaving 10 bases between them. Germline CDR1 and CDR2: LGHDT and YNNKEL (reference sequence). DNA of the CDR3: TGTGCCAGCAGCCAGCCCCGACAGTATGGCTACACCTTC. Its translation is CASSQPRQYGYTF.

This clonotype showed up just a few times. V gene TRBV28 combines with J gene TRBJ2-7; the D is unclear. The ends were cut back, 4 bases at V and 5 bases at J, with 24 bases in the middle. CDR1 is MDHEN, CDR2 SYDVKM, per germline. This CDR3 region has 17 residues. CDR3 in amino acids: CASSSPIITRVKDEQYF. The CDR3 DNA is TGTGCCAGCAGTTCCCCCATAATAACTCGGGTCAAGGACGAGCAGTACTTC.

The genes are TRBV12-3 or TRBV12-4 and TRBJ2-7; 7 bases map to TRBD2. The CDR3 totals 14 residues. With V trimmed by 3 bases and J by 8 bases, 10 bases remained unmatched. The CDR3 DNA follows: TGTGCCAGCAGTTTCAGGGAGGGGAGTCACAAGCAGTACTTC. Encoded protein: CASSFREGSHKQYF.

The chain recombines TRBV7-2 with TRBJ1-1; D remains unclear. In germline, CDR1 is SGHTA, CDR2 FQGNSA. Between the trimmed V and J ends, which lost 1 base and 4 bases, there was a span of 10 bases. CDR3 length equals 14 residues. The CDR3 sequence: CASSLVGRLTEAFF. The CDR3 nucleotides are TGTGCCAGCAGCTTAGTTGGCAGGCTCACTGAAGCTTTCTTT.

Notes on this clonotype: A much larger clone is a single base away; this may be a read error. The CDR3 coding sequence is TGTGCCAGCAGCCAAGACTCTGGGGCCAACGTCCTGGCTTTC. Translated: CASSQDSGANVLAF. The rearrangement uses TRBV7-9 and TRBJ2-6; possibly TRBD1 for D (5 bases). This CDR3 comprises 14 residues. Germline V CDR1 and CDR2: SEHNR, FQNEAQ (reference sequence).

In this sample, this clonotype turned up many times. The chain couples TRBV6-1 to TRBJ1-2; perhaps TRBD1 as D (5 bases). Per the germline V gene, CDR1 is MNHNS and CDR2 is SASEGT. Trimming pared 8 bases from V and 8 bases from J, leaving 12 bases between. The CDR3 consists of 11 residues. DNA for the CDR3: TGTGCCAGCCAGGGACCGGGGGGCTACACCTTC. This codes for CASQGPGGYTF.

This clonotype was seen ten or more times. This sequence joins TRBV20-1 and TRBJ2-7, with 7 bases fitting TRBD2. V gave up 3 bases and J gave up 6 bases; unmatched junction bases: 14. The germline V gene has CDR1 DFQATT and CDR2 SNEGSKA (reference sequence). This CDR3 has 15 amino acids. The CDR3 protein is CSASPDGGRSLEQYF. The DNA for the CDR3 is TGCAGTGCTAGCCCCGATGGCGGGAGATCCCTCGAGCAGTACTTC.

In this sample, this clonotype turned up many times. This chain connects TRBV6-5 to TRBJ2-5; 7 positions match TRBD1. The J segment lost 1 base and the V segment lost 4 bases, leaving 3 bases of the junction unmatched. This CDR3 has 14 amino acids. The germline V gene encodes CDR1 MNHEY and CDR2 SVGAGI. CDR3 sequence: CASSWGQFQETQYF. The CDR3 DNA reads as TGTGCCAGCAGTTGGGGACAGTTCCAAGAGACCCAGTACTTC.

Only a few counts were recorded for this clonotype. The chain joins TRBV7-2 to TRBJ2-7; D is unclear. CDR1 SGHTA and CDR2 FQGNSA come from the germline V gene. The CDR3 sequence is 13 residues long. The V gene lost 2 bases and the J gene lost 3 bases, with 8 bases spanning the gap. CDR3 sequence reads: CASSLLEIYEQYF. The CDR3 bases are TGTGCCAGCAGCTTACTAGAGATCTACGAGCAGTACTTC.

This chain uses TRBV5-1 with TRBJ1-1; a possible D gene is TRBD1 (6 bases). The CDR3 loop spans 15 amino acids. V lost 4 bases and J 1 base, leaving 14 bases between the germline ends. Germline CDR1 SGHRS, CDR2 YFSETQ. CDR3 sequence (DNA): TGCGCCAGCAGCGAACCGGACAGAGGGAACACTGAAGCTTTCTTT. It encodes CASSEPDRGNTEAFF. Filled out from reference TRBV5-1 and TRBJ1-1, the complete variable domain reads KAGVTQTPRYLIKTRGQQVTLSCSPISGHRSVSWYQQTPGQGLQFLFEYFSETQRNKGNFPGRFSGRQFSNSRSEMNVSTLELGDSALYLCASSEPDRGNTEAFFGQGTRLTVV.

This clonotype was detected ten times or more. V and J are TRBV5-1 and TRBJ2-7, with a tentative D call TRBD2 (5 bases). V lost 5 bases to trimming and J lost 0 bases, with 12 bases between them. Germline V gene sequence: CDR1 SGHRS, CDR2 YFSETQ. This CDR3 spans 14 amino acids. CDR3 bases: TGCGCCAGCAGAAAGGAGGCGACCTCCTACGAGCAGTACTTC. This gives the protein CASRKEATSYEQYF.

In the case of this clonotype: One base away lies a much larger clone, so this may be a sequencing read error. The gene calls are TRBV12-3 or TRBV12-4 and TRBJ1-4; D gene unclear. This CDR3 region has 13 residues. The CDR3 spells CASSLGSLEKPFF. The CDR3 DNA reads TGTGCCAGCAGTTTGGGGAGCTTAGAAAAACCGTTTTTT.

The chain recombines TRBV3-1 with TRBJ2-3; D unclear. Germline loops: CDR1 LGHDT, CDR2 YNNKEL (reference sequence). CDR3 length equals 14 residues. V was cut by 0 bases and J by 4 bases, with 8 bases left in between. The CDR3 DNA reads as TGTGCCAGCAGCCAAGATTGGGATCCAGATACGCAGTATTTT. This codes for CASSQDWDPDTQYF.

The chain joins TRBV4-2 to TRBJ2-5, with D tentatively TRBD1 or TRBD2 (6 bases each). CDR1 is LGHNA, CDR2 YNFKEQ, per germline. The ends were cut back, 0 bases at V and 5 bases at J, with 16 bases in the middle. The CDR3 length is 16 residues. CDR3 nucleotides: TGTGCCAGCAGCCAAGATCCCTCAGGGGCGGGGGAGACCCAGTACTTC. Its translation is CASSQDPSGAGETQYF.

With regard to this clonotype: A junction end diverges from the germline sequence, so it may reflect a read error. The chain carries TRBV11-1 and TRBJ2-7, with D unclear. Germline values: CDR1 SGHAT, CDR2 FQDESV (reference sequence). The CDR3 loop spans 13 amino acids. The CDR3 DNA follows: TGCGCCAGCAGCCTCCTAGGTGGGGAAGAGCAGTACTTC. Residues: CASSLLGGEEQYF.

This clonotype was seen a few times. This rearrangement joins TRBV20-1 to TRBJ2-7; 14 nucleotides line up with TRBD2. The CDR3 has 15 amino acids. Losses at the gene ends were 2 bases for V and 7 bases for J; bases not matched to a gene: 7. Germline V lookup: CDR1 DFQATT, CDR2 SNEGSKA (reference sequence). This CDR3 reads CSARPGTSGRREQYF. The CDR3 DNA sequence: TGCAGTGCTAGACCCGGGACTAGCGGGAGAAGGGAGCAGTACTTC.

The rearrangement links TRBV5-1 to TRBJ1-1, with D perhaps matching TRBD1 (5 bases). Trimming removed 0 bases at V and 7 bases at J, with 10 bases between. CDR1 SGHRS and CDR2 YFSETQ come from the germline V gene. This CDR3 comprises 13 residues. Here the CDR3 DNA reads TGCGCCAGCAGCTTGGCAGGGTTAAGTGAAGCTTTCTTT. This encodes CASSLAGLSEAFF.